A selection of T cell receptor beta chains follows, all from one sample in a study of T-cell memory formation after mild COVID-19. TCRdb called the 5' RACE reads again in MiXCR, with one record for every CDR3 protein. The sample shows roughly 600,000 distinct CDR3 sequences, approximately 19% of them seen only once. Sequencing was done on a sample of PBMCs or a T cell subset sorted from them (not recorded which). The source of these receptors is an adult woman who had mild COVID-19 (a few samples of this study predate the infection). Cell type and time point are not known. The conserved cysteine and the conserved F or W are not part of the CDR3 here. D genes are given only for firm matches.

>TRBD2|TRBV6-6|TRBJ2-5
ASTGLAAETQY
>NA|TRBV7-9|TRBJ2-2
ARPRDTGELF
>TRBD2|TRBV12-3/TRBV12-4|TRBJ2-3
ASSLGYERGGRTDTQY
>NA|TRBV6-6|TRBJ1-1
ASSYTGSNTEAF
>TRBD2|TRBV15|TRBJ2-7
ATSSLSGRDSYEQY
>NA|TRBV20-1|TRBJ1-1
SASGNTEAF
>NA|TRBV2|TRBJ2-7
ASSEARSLYEQY
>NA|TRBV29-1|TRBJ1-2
SVATGGGYT
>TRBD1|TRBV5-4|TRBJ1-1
ASSRPRRGRLRTEAF
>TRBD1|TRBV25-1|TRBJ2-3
ASSFPVRDRSTDTQY
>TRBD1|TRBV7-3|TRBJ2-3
ASSSQGDRTDTQY
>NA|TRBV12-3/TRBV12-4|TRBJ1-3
ASSLISGNTIY
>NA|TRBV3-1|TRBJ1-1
ASSQDSKGVTEAF
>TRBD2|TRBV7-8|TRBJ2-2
ASSTRLAHTGELF
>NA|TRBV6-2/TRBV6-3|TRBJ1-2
ASTDSMNSYGYT
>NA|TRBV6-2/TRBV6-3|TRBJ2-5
ASTHRGQETQY
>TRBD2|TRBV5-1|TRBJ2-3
ASSLGGLAGADTQY
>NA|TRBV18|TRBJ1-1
ASSPVLGLDTEAF
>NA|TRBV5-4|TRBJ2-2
ASSLDTNTGELF
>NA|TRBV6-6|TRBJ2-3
ASSYEELGFIWGTDTQY
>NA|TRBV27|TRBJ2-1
ASSFGWGRSSYNEQF
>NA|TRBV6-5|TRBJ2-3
ASREGRRTDTQY
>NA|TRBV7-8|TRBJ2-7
ASRRGGSYEQY
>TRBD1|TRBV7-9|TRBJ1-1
ASSVPQGANTEAF
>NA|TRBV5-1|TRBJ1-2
ASSREGGGYT
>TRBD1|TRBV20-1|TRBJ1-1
SASSIGTGNTEAF
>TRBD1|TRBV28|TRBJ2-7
ASSLNPGQGTYEQY
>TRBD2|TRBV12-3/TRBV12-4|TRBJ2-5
ASSPKRGVYQETQY
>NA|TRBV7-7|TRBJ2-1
ASSFGRNEQF
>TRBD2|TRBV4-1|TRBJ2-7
ASGAGGPYEQY
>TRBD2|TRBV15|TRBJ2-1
ATQWTSGPYNEQF
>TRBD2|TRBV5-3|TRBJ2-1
ARSVGTSGAPSNEQF
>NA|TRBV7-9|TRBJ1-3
ASSSETVFGNTIY
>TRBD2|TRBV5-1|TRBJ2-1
ASSLEPSGMGNEQF
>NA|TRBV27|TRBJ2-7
AVGVAWEQY
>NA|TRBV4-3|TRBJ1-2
ASSQANGGSYGYT
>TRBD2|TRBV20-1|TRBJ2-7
SAIVPGLAGEQY
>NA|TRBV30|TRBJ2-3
AIRGDNTDTQY
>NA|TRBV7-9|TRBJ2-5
ASSLVQGPLQETQY
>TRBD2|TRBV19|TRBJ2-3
ARVPSGTTDTQY
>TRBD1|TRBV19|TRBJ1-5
ASSRDRTNQPQH
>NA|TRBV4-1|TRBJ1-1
ASSQGETMPEAF
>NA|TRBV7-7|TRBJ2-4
ASSLAGRRPVAKNIQY
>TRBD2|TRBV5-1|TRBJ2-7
ASSLGLAELKVEQY
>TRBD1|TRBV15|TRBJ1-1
ATNPQGANTEAF
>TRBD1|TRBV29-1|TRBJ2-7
SVAGDRRTYEQY
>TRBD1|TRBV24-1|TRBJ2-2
ATSGQGNTGELF
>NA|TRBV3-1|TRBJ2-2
ASSGAGLTAGELF
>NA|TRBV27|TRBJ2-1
ASSLGTHFNEQF
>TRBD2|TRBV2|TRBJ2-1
ASSEAGLAGGLPWNEQF
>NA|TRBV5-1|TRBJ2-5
ASSLWGSEQETQY
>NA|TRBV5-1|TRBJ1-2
ASSSLAGSHGYT